Listed below are T cell receptor beta chains from one sample, sequenced in a study of cytomegalovirus exposure and HLA in healthy donors. Sequencing used immunoSEQ multiplex PCR; TCRdb keeps in-frame clones, though not all of them. The sample holds about 89,000 clones, around 85% seen once. The sample consisted of PBMCs. These receptors were collected from a man in his forties in good health and CMV-seropositive. CDR3s include the opening cysteine and the closing phenylalanine or tryptophan. The order of the fields is CDR3 DNA, CDR3 protein, clone size, CDR3 length, J gene, D gene, V gene. D genes are given only for firm matches. The size field is filled for only some rows; it gives once, few, many or a size class.

cdr3_nt: TGTGCCACCAGCAGGGGACTGTGGGGAAGAGCAAGCATAAACACCGGGGAGCTGTTTTTT
cdr3_aa: CATSRGLWGRASINTGELFF
clone_size: few
cdr3_length: 20
j_call: TRBJ2-2
d_call: -
v_call: TRBV15

cdr3_nt: TGTGCCAGCAGTTTAAGGGGGATGACCAACGTCCTGACTTTC
cdr3_aa: CASSLRGMTNVLTF
clone_size: -
cdr3_length: 14
j_call: TRBJ2-6
d_call: -
v_call: TRBV28

cdr3_nt: TGCGCCAGCATACGGCTAGCGGGGGGTAAGGGCACAGATACGCAGTATTTT
cdr3_aa: CASIRLAGGKGTDTQYF
clone_size: -
cdr3_length: 17
j_call: TRBJ2-3
d_call: TRBD2
v_call: TRBV10-1

cdr3_nt: TGTGCCAGCAGCCAGGGACAGGGGGGAGATACGCAGTATTTT
cdr3_aa: CASSQGQGGDTQYF
clone_size: -
cdr3_length: 14
j_call: TRBJ2-3
d_call: TRBD1
v_call: TRBV5-8

cdr3_nt: TGTGCCAGCGCGGCAGGGGCCGTCGACGAGCAGTACTTC
cdr3_aa: CASAAGAVDEQYF
clone_size: -
cdr3_length: 13
j_call: TRBJ2-7
d_call: -
v_call: TRBV9

cdr3_nt: TGTGCCAGCAGCCAAGGGCAGGGGGGCCACAATGAGCAGTTCTTC
cdr3_aa: CASSQGQGGHNEQFF
clone_size: -
cdr3_length: 15
j_call: TRBJ2-1
d_call: -
v_call: TRBV14

cdr3_nt: TGTGCCAGCAGCTTAGGAGGGACTAGCGGGGGAAAAGAGACCCAGTACTTC
cdr3_aa: CASSLGGTSGGKETQYF
clone_size: -
cdr3_length: 17
j_call: TRBJ2-5
d_call: TRBD2
v_call: TRBV7-9

cdr3_nt: TGTGCCAGCAGTCAAAGCGGGGGGGCCCATGAGCAGTTCTTC
cdr3_aa: CASSQSGGAHEQFF
clone_size: -
cdr3_length: 14
j_call: TRBJ2-1
d_call: TRBD2
v_call: TRBV27

cdr3_nt: TGTGCCAGTAAGAGAGGGGAGGGCCCTTACGAGCAGTACTTC
cdr3_aa: CASKRGEGPYEQYF
clone_size: -
cdr3_length: 14
j_call: TRBJ2-7
d_call: TRBD2
v_call: TRBV19

cdr3_nt: TGTGCCAGTTACGGACAGGCTAGGAATGAGCAGTTCTTC
cdr3_aa: CASYGQARNEQFF
clone_size: -
cdr3_length: 13
j_call: TRBJ2-1
d_call: TRBD1
v_call: TRBV6-6

cdr3_nt: TGTGCCAGCAGGGGGGGGGAGGAGCAGTTCTTC
cdr3_aa: CASRGGEEQFF
clone_size: -
cdr3_length: 11
j_call: TRBJ2-1
d_call: TRBD2
v_call: TRBV9

cdr3_nt: TGCGCCAGCAGCGGACGGGACCGGGACATCTTCAACACCGGGGAGCTGTTTTTT
cdr3_aa: CASSGRDRDIFNTGELFF
clone_size: -
cdr3_length: 18
j_call: TRBJ2-2
d_call: -
v_call: TRBV4-1

cdr3_nt: TGTGCCAGCAGTTACTCGGCAGCGGGAGGGCCCAATGAGCAGTTCTTC
cdr3_aa: CASSYSAAGGPNEQFF
clone_size: -
cdr3_length: 16
j_call: TRBJ2-1
d_call: TRBD2
v_call: TRBV6-5

cdr3_nt: TGTGCCAGCAGCGTAGTCCTAGCGGGAGGGCAAGATACGCAGTATTTT
cdr3_aa: CASSVVLAGGQDTQYF
clone_size: few
cdr3_length: 16
j_call: TRBJ2-3
d_call: TRBD2
v_call: TRBV9